The 5 T cell receptor beta chains in this list originate from one sample, sequenced in a study of cytomegalovirus exposure and HLA in healthy donors. Primers included in the PCR were 60 Vbeta and 13 Jbeta primers. TCRdb's table, derived via immunoSEQ multiplex PCR, lists solely in-frame clones and lacks some. The sample has around 240,000 clones; around 80% are singletons. Input material: PBMCs. The receptors originated from a woman aged 40-49 years in good health and CMV-seropositive.

This chain connects TRBV10-3 to TRBJ2-1; D is unresolved. Germline V gene data show CDR1 as ENHRY and CDR2 as SYGVKD. The CDR3 consists of 15 residues. V shed 4 bases and J shed 4 bases, with 14 bases lying between them. DNA of the CDR3: TGTGCCATCAGTGGCGGCCCCCCTACTTACAATGAGCAGTTCTTC. It specifies CAISGGPPTYNEQFF.

This clone ranks as large. The gene calls are TRBV9 and TRBJ2-7, with 11 nucleotides matching TRBD1. After removal of 4 bases from V and 2 bases from J, the junction contained 5 bases not matched to a gene. Germline V gene data show CDR1 as SGDLS and CDR2 as YYNGEE. The CDR3 spans 15 residues. This CDR3 reads CASSFTDRGPYEQYF. The CDR3 DNA follows: TGTGCCAGCAGCTTCACGGACAGGGGGCCCTACGAGCAGTACTTC.

This chain uses TRBV6-6 with TRBJ2-7, with a tentative D call TRBD2 (5 bases). The CDR3 totals 12 residues. CDR1 MNHNY and CDR2 SVGAGI come from the germline V gene (reference sequence). Trimming removed 6 bases at V and 4 bases at J, with 10 bases between. DNA for the CDR3: TGTGCCAGCAGAGAGGGCAGGTACGAGCAGTACTTC. Its protein product is CASREGRYEQYF.

Points on this clone: An end of the junction differs from the germline gene, which may be a read error. The chain has TRBV7-9 and TRBJ2-3, with 9 nucleotides matching TRBD2. Germline V gives CDR1 SEHNR, CDR2 FQNEAQ (reference sequence). This CDR3 has 15 residues. The CDR3 DNA reads TGTTCCAGCAGCTTGATGGCGGGAGGGTCAGATACGCAGTATTTT. It translates to CSSSLMAGGSDTQYF.

CDR3 DNA: TGTGCCAGCAGTTTTAACAGCTATTACGAGCAGTACTTC. Amino acids: CASSFNSYYEQYF. The rearrangement joins TRBV27 to TRBJ2-7; D is ambiguous. The CDR3 contains 13 residues. V shed 3 bases and J shed 4 bases, with 10 bases lying between them. CDR1 MNHEY and CDR2 SMNVEV come from the germline V gene (reference sequence).